Below are 15 T cell receptor beta chains sequenced from a single sample in a study of somatic mutations in cytotoxic T cells in rheumatoid arthritis. Sequenced by immunoSEQ multiplex PCR; TCRdb stores in-frame clones only, minus some. The sample yields tens of thousands of clones, about 83% seen once. The sample taken for sequencing was CD8+ T cells sorted from blood. Receptors were obtained from an adult with rheumatoid arthritis.

The chain is built from TRBV5-4 and TRBJ1-1; 9 bases line up with TRBD1. Losses at the gene ends were 3 bases for V and 5 bases for J; bases not matched to a gene: 8. Germline CDR1 SGHNT, CDR2 YYREEE (reference sequence). The CDR3 has 15 residues. The CDR3, as DNA: TGTGCCAGCAGCTCGCGAACAGGGGGCTGGACTGAAGCTTTCTTT. This codes for CASSSRTGGWTEAFF.

This clone appeared a single time. This CDR3 reads CASSVAGGLGDTQYF. CDR3 sequence (DNA): TGTGCCAGCAGCGTAGCGGGAGGACTAGGGGATACGCAGTATTTT. The chain combines TRBV9 with TRBJ2-3, with 7 bases identical to TRBD2. This CDR3 is 15 amino acids long. V trimming: 0 bases; J trimming: 6 bases; junction bases outside the gene matches: 7. Germline CDR1 reads SGDLS; CDR2 reads YYNGEE.

This clone was seen only a few times. The CDR3 loop reads CAVRGGYEQYF. Here the CDR3 DNA reads TGTGCCGTACGAGGGGGCTACGAGCAGTACTTC. This sequence joins TRBV2 and TRBJ2-7, with D possibly being TRBD1 (6 bases). Germline CDR1 is SNHLY and CDR2 is FYNNEI. Trimming shortened V by 11 bases and J by 3 bases, and 11 bases separated the two germline ends. CDR3 length: 11 residues.

This clone was seen a handful of times. The J gene is TRBJ1-3, the V gene TRBV4-1; TRBD1 is a possible D gene (6 bases). The V end lost 4 bases, the J end lost 0 bases, and 16 bases lay between the germline ends. Germline lookup yields CDR1 MGHRA and CDR2 YSYEKL. The CDR3 length is 17 residues. CDR3 sequence: CASSPRQVTHSGNTIYF. In nucleotides, the CDR3 is TGCGCCAGCAGCCCCCGACAGGTAACCCACTCTGGAAACACCATATATTTT.

J is TRBJ2-1 and V is TRBV15; the D is unclear. Germline V CDR1 and CDR2: LNHNV, YYDKDF (reference sequence). V gave up 3 bases and J gave up 6 bases, with 12 bases separating them. The CDR3 is 14 amino acids. The CDR3 loop is CATSRRTRTNEQFF. Here the CDR3 DNA reads TGTGCCACCAGCAGGAGGACGAGGACCAATGAGCAGTTCTTC.

This clone was observed a handful of times. This rearrangement joins TRBV9 to TRBJ2-1; 9 nucleotides align to TRBD1. Trimming took 2 bases from V and 8 from J; bases not matched to a gene: 5. The CDR3 runs to 14 residues. Germline CDR1 is SGDLS and CDR2 is YYNGEE. CDR3 loop: CASSVDRGWDEQFF. The DNA for the CDR3 is TGTGCCAGCAGCGTGGACAGGGGTTGGGATGAGCAGTTCTTC.

The chain uses TRBV10-1 and TRBJ2-3; D remains unclear. V lost 2 bases to trimming and J lost 2 bases, with 8 bases between them. The CDR3 is made up of 14 amino acids. Germline V lookup: CDR1 WNHNN, CDR2 SYGVQD (reference sequence). The CDR3 loop reads CASSEISFTDTQYF. DNA for the CDR3: TGCGCCAGCAGTGAGATCTCTTTCACAGATACGCAGTATTTT.

The V and J genes are TRBV29-1 and TRBJ2-5; 14 nucleotides line up with TRBD2. The end of the DNA aligns better with TRBJ2-7, so the J call may be wrong. The CDR3 is made up of 17 amino acids. Germline V gene sequence: CDR1 SQVTM, CDR2 ANQGSEA. CDR3 bases: TGCAGCGTTGCTCCGACTAGCGGGAGGGGGGACTCCTACGAGCAGTACTTC. Translating gives CSVAPTSGRGDSYEQYF.

The rearrangement links TRBV10-3 to TRBJ1-1; 10 nucleotides align to TRBD1. The germline V gene encodes CDR1 ENHRY and CDR2 SYGVKD. J was trimmed by 0 bases and V by 10 bases; bases with no gene match: 8. This CDR3 spans 15 amino acids. This CDR3 reads CATRTGGVMNTEAFF. CDR3 in DNA: TGTGCCACCCGGACAGGGGGGGTTATGAACACTGAAGCTTTCTTT.

The chain carries TRBV7-8 and TRBJ1-2; 8 bases align to TRBD1. V was pared by 6 bases and J by 4 bases, with 7 bases of the junction left unmatched. The CDR3 covers 14 residues. Germline CDR1 and CDR2: SGHVS and FQNEAQ. The CDR3 spells CASRPPGQAYGYTF. The CDR3 DNA sequence: TGTGCCAGCAGACCTCCGGGACAGGCCTATGGCTACACCTTC.

This clone has a single count. The rearrangement uses TRBV4-2 and TRBJ2-3; D ambiguous. This CDR3 contains 14 residues. CDR1 and CDR2 from the germline V gene are LGHNA and YNFKEQ. V gave up 3 bases and J gave up 4 bases, with 11 bases separating them. In DNA form, the CDR3 reads TGTGCCAGCAGCCAGTACTGGGGTGCAGATACGCAGTATTTT. As protein: CASSQYWGADTQYF.

Turning to this clone: The same CDR3 also results from other DNA sequences found in this sample. The rearrangement uses TRBV15 and TRBJ1-6; D unclear. Trimming took 3 bases from V and 7 from J, leaving 4 bases between them. Germline CDR1 LNHNV, CDR2 YYDKDF (reference sequence). There are 12 residues in the CDR3. CDR3 sequence (DNA): TGTGCCACCAGCAGGGAAAATTCACCCCTCCACTTT. It is translated as CATSRENSPLHF.

V is TRBV6-5 and J is TRBJ1-2; 9 bases map to TRBD1. V trimming: 5 bases; J trimming: 6 bases; junction bases outside the gene matches: 4. The CDR3 runs 13 residues. The germline V gene has CDR1 MNHEY and CDR2 SVGAGI. The CDR3 DNA reads as TGTGCCAGCAGTGGGACAGGGACTCATGGCTACACCTTC. Translating gives CASSGTGTHGYTF.

The chain employs TRBV6-5 and TRBJ1-2; 8 nucleotides match TRBD1. This CDR3 is 13 amino acids long. The J segment lost 6 bases and the V segment lost 6 bases, leaving 6 bases of the junction unmatched. The V gene's germline CDR1 is MNHEY and CDR2 SVGAGI. CDR3 loop: CASSPTGENGYTF. CDR3 sequence (DNA): TGTGCCAGCAGCCCGACAGGGGAGAATGGCTACACCTTC.

The chain joins TRBV6-6 to TRBJ1-2; tentative D call: TRBD1 (6 bases). This CDR3 comprises 13 residues. CDR1 MNHNY and CDR2 SVGAGI come from the germline V gene (reference sequence). V was pared by 5 bases and J by 2 bases, with 9 bases between. The CDR3 DNA follows: TGTGCCAGCAGTACTGGACAGAACTATGGCTACACCTTC. It codes for CASSTGQNYGYTF.